The rows below give T cell receptor beta chains drawn from one sample of a study of metastatic and nonmetastatic thyroid tumors. MiXCR re-clonotyped the PCR reads for TCRdb. The table shows about 24,000 clones, with 20% to 30% occurring only once. Sequenced: tumor tissue. The receptors originated from a male donor with papillary thyroid cancer or a benign thyroid nodule (not recorded which). Some clones in this sample may be carry-over from other donors' samples. The CDR3 runs from the conserved cysteine through the conserved F or W. A D gene is named only where the DNA matches it firmly. Rows give clone size only sometimes, using once, few, many, or a class for an expanded clone.

j_call v_call d_call cdr3_length clone_size cdr3_nt cdr3_aa
TRBJ2-5 TRBV28 . 16 many TGTGCCAGCAGTAAAGCAGGAGGGGCTAGGCGGGAGACCCAGTACTTC CASSKAGGARRETQYF
TRBJ2-7 TRBV4-1 TRBD2 19 many TGCGCCAGCAGCCAAGATCTATCGGGACTAGCGGGAGTAAGGCTCGAGCAGTACTTC CASSQDLSGLAGVRLEQYF
TRBJ1-1 TRBV19 TRBD1 16 many TGTGCCAGTAGTATTTATTCGGGACAGCTGAACACTGAAGCTTTCTTT CASSIYSGQLNTEAFF
TRBJ1-5 TRBV7-2 TRBD1 18 . TGTGCCAGCAGCTTAGCGGTACAGGGGGCAAGTGGCAATCAGCCCCAGCATTTT CASSLAVQGASGNQPQHF
TRBJ2-7 TRBV6-2/TRBV6-3 TRBD1 15 many TGTGCCAGCAGTACTCGGGACAGGGGGTCCTACGAGCAGTACTTC CASSTRDRGSYEQYF
TRBJ2-1 TRBV9 . 14 many TGTGCCAGCAGCCCCCTGGAGGGTCGCAATGAGCAGTTCTTC CASSPLEGRNEQFF
TRBJ2-1 TRBV6-4 TRBD2 18 . TGTGCCAGCAGTCCAAGACGTACTAGCGGGAGTGGTTACAATGAGCCGTTCTTC CASSPRRTSGSGYNEPFF
TRBJ2-7 TRBV30 TRBD1 12 many TGTGCCTGGAACCGGGACAGCTACGAGCAGTACTTC CAWNRDSYEQYF
TRBJ2-3 TRBV5-1 . 15 . TGCGCCAGCTGGGGCGGAAGAACTATGGGGGATACGCAGTATTTT CASWGGRTMGDTQYF
TRBJ1-2 TRBV6-5 . 18 medium-sized TGTGCCAGCAGTTACGACCCTAACATGGACAGCTGGACCTATGGCTACACCTTC CASSYDPNMDSWTYGYTF
TRBJ2-5 TRBV10-3 TRBD2 15 many TGTGCCATCAGTGTTGGGGCGGCTAGCGGAGAGACCCAGTACTTC CAISVGAASGETQYF
TRBJ2-1 TRBV11-2 . 15 . TGTGCCAGCAGCCGAGCTGTAGCGGCCTACAATGAGCAGTTCTTC CASSRAVAAYNEQFF
TRBJ1-1 TRBV7-6 . 14 many TGTGCCAGCAGTCCTCGTCCCATGAACACTGAAGCTTTCTTT CASSPRPMNTEAFF
TRBJ2-1 TRBV4-3 . 15 . TGCGCCAACAGCTTGGGCCGGATCTCCTACAATGAGCAGTTCTTC CANSLGRISYNEQFF
TRBJ2-2 TRBV19 TRBD1 17 many TGTGCCAGTAGTAAACGCTGGACAGGGACGGACACCGGGGAGCTGTTTTTT CASSKRWTGTDTGELFF
TRBJ2-7 TRBV20-1 TRBD2 14 once TGCAGTGCTAGAGGGCCTAGCGGGAGAGGTGAGCAGTACTTC CSARGPSGRGEQYF